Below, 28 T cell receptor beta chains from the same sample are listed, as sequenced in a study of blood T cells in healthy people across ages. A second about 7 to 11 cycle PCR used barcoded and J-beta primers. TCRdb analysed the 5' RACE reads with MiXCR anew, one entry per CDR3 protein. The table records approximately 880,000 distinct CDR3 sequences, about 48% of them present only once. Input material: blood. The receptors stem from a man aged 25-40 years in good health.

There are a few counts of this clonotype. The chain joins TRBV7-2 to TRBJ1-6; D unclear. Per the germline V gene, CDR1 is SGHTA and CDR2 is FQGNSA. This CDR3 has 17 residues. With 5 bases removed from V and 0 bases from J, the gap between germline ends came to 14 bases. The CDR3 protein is CASSLAALSSYNSPLHF. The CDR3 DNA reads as TGTGCCAGCAGCCTCGCCGCCCTCAGCTCCTATAATTCACCCCTCCACTTT.

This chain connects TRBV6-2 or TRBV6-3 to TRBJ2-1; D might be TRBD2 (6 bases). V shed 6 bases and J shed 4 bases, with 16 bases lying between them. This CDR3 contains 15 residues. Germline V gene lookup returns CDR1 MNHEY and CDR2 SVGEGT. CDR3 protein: CASRGGTGLYNEQFF. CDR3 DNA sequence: TGTGCCAGCAGGGGCGGGACTGGGCTTTACAATGAGCAGTTCTTC.

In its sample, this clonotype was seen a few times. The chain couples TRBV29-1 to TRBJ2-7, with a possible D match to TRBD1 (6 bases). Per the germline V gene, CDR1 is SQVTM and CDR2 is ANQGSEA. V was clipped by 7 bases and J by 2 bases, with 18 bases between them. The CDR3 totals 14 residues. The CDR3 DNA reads TGCAGCGGCATAATGGACAGCCCAGCCTACGAGCAGTACTTC. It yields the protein CSGIMDSPAYEQYF.

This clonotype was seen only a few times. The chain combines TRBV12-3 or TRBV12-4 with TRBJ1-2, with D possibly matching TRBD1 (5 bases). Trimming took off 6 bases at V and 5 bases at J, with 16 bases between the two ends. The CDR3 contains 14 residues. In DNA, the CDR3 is TGTGCCAGCAGCTTTACGGTCGAGGGGTATGGCTACACCTTC. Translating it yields CASSFTVEGYGYTF.

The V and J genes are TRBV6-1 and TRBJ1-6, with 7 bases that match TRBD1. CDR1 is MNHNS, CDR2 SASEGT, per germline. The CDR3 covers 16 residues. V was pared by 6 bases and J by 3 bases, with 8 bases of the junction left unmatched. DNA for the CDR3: TGTGCCAGCAGGGACAGGCCGCGGGGCTATAATTCACCCCTCCACTTT. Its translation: CASRDRPRGYNSPLHF.

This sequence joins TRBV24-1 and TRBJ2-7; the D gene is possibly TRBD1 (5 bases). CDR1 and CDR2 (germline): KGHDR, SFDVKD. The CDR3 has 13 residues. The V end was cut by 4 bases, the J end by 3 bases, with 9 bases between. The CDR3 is CATSDQGVYEQYF. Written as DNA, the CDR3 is TGTGCCACCAGTGACCAAGGGGTCTACGAGCAGTACTTC.

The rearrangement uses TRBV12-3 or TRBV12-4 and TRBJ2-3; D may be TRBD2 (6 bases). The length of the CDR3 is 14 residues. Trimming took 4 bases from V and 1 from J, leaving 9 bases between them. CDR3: CASSSSVGTDTQYF. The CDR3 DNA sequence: TGTGCCAGCAGTTCTAGCGTAGGCACAGATACGCAGTATTTT.

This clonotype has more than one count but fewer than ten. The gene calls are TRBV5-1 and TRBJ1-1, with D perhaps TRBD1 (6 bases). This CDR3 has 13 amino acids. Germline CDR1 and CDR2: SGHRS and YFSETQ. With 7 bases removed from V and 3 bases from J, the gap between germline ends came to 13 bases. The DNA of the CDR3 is TGCGCCAGCGTGGGGGGGCGTGACACTGAAGCTTTCTTT. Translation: CASVGGRDTEAFF.

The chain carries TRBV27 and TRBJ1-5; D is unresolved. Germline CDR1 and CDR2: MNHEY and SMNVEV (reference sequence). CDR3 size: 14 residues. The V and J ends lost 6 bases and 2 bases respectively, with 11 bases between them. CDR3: CASRLDVGNQPQHF. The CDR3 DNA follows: TGTGCCAGCAGACTCGACGTCGGCAATCAGCCCCAGCATTTT.

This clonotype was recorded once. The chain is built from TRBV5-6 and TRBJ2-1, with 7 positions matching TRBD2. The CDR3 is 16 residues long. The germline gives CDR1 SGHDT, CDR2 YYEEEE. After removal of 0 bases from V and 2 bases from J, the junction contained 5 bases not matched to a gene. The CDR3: CASSLVAGEAYNEQFF. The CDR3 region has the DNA TGTGCCAGCAGCTTGGTGGCGGGAGAAGCCTACAATGAGCAGTTCTTC.

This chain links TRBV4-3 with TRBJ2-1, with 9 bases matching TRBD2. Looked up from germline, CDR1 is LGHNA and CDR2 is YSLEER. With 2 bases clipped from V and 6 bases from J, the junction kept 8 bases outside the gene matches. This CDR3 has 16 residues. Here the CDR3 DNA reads TGCGCCAGCAGCCAAACCCCTGGCGGGGGGGCCAATGAGCAGTTCTTC. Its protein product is CASSQTPGGGANEQFF.

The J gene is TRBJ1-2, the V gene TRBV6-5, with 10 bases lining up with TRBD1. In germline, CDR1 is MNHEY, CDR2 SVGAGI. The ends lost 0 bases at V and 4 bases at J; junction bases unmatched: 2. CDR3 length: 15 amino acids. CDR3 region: CASSYSGQGTYGYTF. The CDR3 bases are TGTGCCAGCAGTTACTCGGGACAGGGGACCTATGGCTACACCTTC.

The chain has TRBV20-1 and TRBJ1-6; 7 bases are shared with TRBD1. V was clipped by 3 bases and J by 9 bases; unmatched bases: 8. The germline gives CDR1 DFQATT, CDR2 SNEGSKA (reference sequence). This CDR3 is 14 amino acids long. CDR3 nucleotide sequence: TGCAGTGCTAGGCAGACAGGGATCACTTCACCCCTCCACTTT. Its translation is CSARQTGITSPLHF.

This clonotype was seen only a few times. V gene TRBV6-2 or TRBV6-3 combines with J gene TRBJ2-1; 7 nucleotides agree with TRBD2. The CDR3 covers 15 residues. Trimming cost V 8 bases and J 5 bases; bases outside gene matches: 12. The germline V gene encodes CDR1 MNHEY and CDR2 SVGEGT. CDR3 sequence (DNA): TGTGCCAGCCTAGGAGGTGCTAGCGGCGACAATGAGCAGTTCTTC. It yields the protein CASLGGASGDNEQFF.

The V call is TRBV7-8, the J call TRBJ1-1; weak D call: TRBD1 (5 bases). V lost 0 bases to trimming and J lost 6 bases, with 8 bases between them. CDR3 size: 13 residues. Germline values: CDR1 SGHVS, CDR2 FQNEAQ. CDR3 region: CASSLAQGPEAFF. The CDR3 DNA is TGTGCCAGCAGCTTAGCCCAGGGTCCTGAAGCTTTCTTT.

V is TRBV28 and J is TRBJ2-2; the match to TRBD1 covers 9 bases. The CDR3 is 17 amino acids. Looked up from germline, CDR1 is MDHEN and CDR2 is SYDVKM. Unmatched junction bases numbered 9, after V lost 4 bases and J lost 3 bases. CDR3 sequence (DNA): TGTGCCAGCAGTTCCCCCCAAGGACAGGGGTACACCGGGGAGCTGTTTTTT. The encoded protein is CASSSPQGQGYTGELFF.

In DNA, the CDR3 is TGCGCCAGCAGCCAAGACGACGGGGTCAAGGCCCAGTACTTC. It codes for CASSQDDGVKAQYF. This rearrangement joins TRBV4-3 to TRBJ2-7; D may be TRBD2 (5 bases). Germline-derived CDR1 and CDR2 are LGHNA and YSLEER. V was shortened by 0 bases and J by 10 bases, with 16 bases between the two germline ends. The CDR3 contains 14 residues.

The CDR3, as DNA: TGTGCCAGCAGCGGGCCCCTCAGTGATACGCAGTATTTT. It is translated as CASSGPLSDTQYF. The J gene is TRBJ2-3, the V gene TRBV9, with D uncertain. CDR1 and CDR2 (germline): SGDLS, YYNGEE. V was trimmed by 3 bases and J by 6 bases, leaving 11 bases between them. The CDR3 totals 13 residues.

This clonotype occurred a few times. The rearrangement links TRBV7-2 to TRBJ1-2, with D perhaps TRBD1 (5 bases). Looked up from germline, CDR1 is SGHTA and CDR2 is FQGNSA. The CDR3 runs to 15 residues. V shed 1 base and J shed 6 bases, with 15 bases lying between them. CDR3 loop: CASSLDGALRHGYTF. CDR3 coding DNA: TGTGCCAGCAGCTTAGATGGGGCGCTAAGGCATGGCTACACCTTC.

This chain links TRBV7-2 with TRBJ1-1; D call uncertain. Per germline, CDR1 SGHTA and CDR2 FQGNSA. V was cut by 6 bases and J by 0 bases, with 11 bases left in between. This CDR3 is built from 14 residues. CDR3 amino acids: CASRPGTMNTEAFF. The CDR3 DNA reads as TGTGCCAGCAGGCCGGGAACCATGAACACTGAAGCTTTCTTT. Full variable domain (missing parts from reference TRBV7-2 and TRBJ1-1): GAGVSQSPSNKVTEKGKDVELRCDPISGHTALYWYRQSLGQGLEFLIYFQGNSAPDKSGLPSDRFSAERTGGSVSTLTIQRTQQEDSAVYLCASRPGTMNTEAFFGQGTRLTVV.

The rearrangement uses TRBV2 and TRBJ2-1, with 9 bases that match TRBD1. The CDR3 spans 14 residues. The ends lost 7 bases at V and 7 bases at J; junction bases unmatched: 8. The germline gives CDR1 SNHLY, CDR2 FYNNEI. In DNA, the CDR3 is TGTGCCAGCAACCCTCGGGACAGGGCGAATGAGCAGTTCTTC. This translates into CASNPRDRANEQFF.

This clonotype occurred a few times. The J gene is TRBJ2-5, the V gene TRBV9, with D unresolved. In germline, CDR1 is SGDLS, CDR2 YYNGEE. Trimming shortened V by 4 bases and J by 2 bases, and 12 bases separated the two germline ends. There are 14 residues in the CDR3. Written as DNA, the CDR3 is TGTGCCAGCAGCTCAGAGCCCGAGCAAGAGACCCAGTACTTC. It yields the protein CASSSEPEQETQYF.

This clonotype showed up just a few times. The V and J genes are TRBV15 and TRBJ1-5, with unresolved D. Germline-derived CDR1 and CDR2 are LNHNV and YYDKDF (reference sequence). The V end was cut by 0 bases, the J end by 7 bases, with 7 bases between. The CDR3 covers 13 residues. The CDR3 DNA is TGTGCCACCAGCAGAGATACGGGACAGCCCCAGCATTTT. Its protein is CATSRDTGQPQHF.

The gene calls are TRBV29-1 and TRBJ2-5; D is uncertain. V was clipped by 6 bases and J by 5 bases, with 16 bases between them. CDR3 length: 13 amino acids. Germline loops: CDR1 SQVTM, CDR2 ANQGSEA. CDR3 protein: CSVYRTGGETQYF. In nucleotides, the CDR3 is TGCAGCGTCTATAGGACGGGCGGCGAGACCCAGTACTTC.

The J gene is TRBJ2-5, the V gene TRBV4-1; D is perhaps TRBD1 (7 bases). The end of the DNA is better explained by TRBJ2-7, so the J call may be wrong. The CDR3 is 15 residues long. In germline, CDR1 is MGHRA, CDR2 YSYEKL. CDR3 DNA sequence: TGCGCCAGCAGCCAAGATCCCAGGGGGGCCCACGAGCAGTACTTC. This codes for CASSQDPRGAHEQYF.

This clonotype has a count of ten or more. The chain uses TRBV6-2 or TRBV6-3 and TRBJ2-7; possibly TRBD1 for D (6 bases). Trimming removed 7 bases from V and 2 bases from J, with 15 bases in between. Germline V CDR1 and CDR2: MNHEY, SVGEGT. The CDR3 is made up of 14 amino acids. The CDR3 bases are TGTGCCAGCAACCGGGACATAGAACCCTACGAGCAGTACTTC. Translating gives CASNRDIEPYEQYF.

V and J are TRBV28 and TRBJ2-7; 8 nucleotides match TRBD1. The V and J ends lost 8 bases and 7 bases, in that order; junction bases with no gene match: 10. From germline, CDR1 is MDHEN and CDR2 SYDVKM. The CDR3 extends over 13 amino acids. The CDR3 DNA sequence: TGTGCCAGCGATGACCAGGGGGCGAGGGAGCAGTACTTC. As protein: CASDDQGAREQYF.

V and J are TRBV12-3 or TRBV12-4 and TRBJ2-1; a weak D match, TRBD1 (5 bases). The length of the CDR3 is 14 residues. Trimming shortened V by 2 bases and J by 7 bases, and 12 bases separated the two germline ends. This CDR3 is CASSLRQGRNEQFF. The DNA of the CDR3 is TGTGCCAGCAGTTTACGGCAGGGTCGTAATGAGCAGTTCTTC.